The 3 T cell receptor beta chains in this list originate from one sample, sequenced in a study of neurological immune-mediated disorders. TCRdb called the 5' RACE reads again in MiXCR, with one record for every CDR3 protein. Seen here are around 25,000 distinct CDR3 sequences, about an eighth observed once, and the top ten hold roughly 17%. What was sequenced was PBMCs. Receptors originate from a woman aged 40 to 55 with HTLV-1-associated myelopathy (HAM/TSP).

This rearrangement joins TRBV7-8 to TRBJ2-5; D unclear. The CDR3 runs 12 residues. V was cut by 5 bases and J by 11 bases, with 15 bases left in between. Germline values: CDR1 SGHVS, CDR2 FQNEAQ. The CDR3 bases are TGTGCCAGCAGCCGTGATGCGTCGCCTCAGTACTTC. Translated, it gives CASSRDASPQYF.

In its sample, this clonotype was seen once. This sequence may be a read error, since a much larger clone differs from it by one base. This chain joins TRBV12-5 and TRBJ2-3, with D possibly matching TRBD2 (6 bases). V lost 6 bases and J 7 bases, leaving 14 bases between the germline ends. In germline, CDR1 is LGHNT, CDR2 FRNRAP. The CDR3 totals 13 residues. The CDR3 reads CASGHGTANTQYF. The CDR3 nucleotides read TGTGCTAGTGGGCACGGGACTGCAAATACGCAGTATTTT.

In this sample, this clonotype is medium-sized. This CDR3 reads CASSYSRDRVNIQYF. The CDR3 DNA is TGTGCCAGCAGTTACTCGAGGGACAGGGTAAACATTCAGTACTTC. The chain carries TRBV6-5 and TRBJ2-4, with 9 positions matching TRBD1. CDR3 length: 15 residues. V lost 0 bases, J lost 6 bases, and 3 bases stayed unmatched. Per germline, CDR1 MNHEY and CDR2 SVGAGI.